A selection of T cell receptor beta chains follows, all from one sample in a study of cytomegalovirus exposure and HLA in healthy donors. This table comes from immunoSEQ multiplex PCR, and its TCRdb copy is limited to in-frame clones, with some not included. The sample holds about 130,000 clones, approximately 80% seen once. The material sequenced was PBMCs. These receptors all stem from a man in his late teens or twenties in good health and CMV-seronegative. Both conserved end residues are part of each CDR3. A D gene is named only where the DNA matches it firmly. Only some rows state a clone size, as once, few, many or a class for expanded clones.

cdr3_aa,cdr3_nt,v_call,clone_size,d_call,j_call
CASSLGGVKGDTQYF,TGTGCCAGCAGCTTAGGGGGGGTGAAAGGGGATACGCAGTATTTT,TRBV7-2,.,.,TRBJ2-3
CASSFTGVETGELFF,TGTGCCAGCAGCTTCACCGGGGTCGAAACCGGGGAGCTGTTTTTT,TRBV7-3,.,.,TRBJ2-2
CASSISGTGAYEQYF,TGTGCCAGCAGCATATCCGGAACTGGAGCCTACGAGCAGTACTTC,TRBV5-6,.,.,TRBJ2-7
CASSHREGHVEEKLFF,TGTGCCAGCAGCCACCGGGAGGGGCATGTAGAAGAAAAACTGTTTTTT,TRBV7-9,.,.,TRBJ1-4
CASSQGPSNEQYF,TGTGCCAGCAGCCAAGGCCCAAGCAACGAGCAGTACTTC,TRBV4-2,once,.,TRBJ2-7
CASSSPTGGQASYEQYF,TGTGCCAGCAGTTCACCCACCGGGGGACAGGCATCCTACGAGCAGTACTTC,TRBV27,once,TRBD1,TRBJ2-7
CAWSSDRALGNIQYF,TGTGCCTGGAGTTCGGACAGGGCTCTCGGAAACATTCAGTACTTC,TRBV30,.,TRBD1,TRBJ2-4
CASSLAPGVEGYTF,TGCGCCAGCAGCTTGGCCCCGGGGGTGGAGGGCTACACCTTC,TRBV5-1,.,.,TRBJ1-2
CASSPGLAGATDTQYF,TGTGCCAGCAGCCCGGGACTAGCGGGGGCCACAGATACGCAGTATTTT,TRBV11-2,.,TRBD2,TRBJ2-3
CASSYSGVSQPQHF,TGTGCCAGCAGTTACTCAGGGGTTAGTCAGCCCCAGCATTTT,TRBV6-5,.,.,TRBJ1-5
CASRRTVNTEAFF,TGCGCCAGCCGGAGGACGGTAAACACTGAAGCTTTCTTT,TRBV10-1,.,.,TRBJ1-1
CASSSWRVGQFF,TGTGCCAGCAGCTCCTGGCGGGTTGGGCAGTTCTTC,TRBV9,.,.,TRBJ2-1
CASSQDSQRGGLNNEQYF,TGCGCCAGCAGCCAAGATTCCCAGCGGGGGGGCCTCAACAACGAGCAGTACTTC,TRBV4-3,.,TRBD2,TRBJ2-7
CASSFSQGPSDEQFF,TGCGCCAGCAGCTTCAGCCAGGGCCCATCGGATGAGCAGTTCTTC,TRBV5-1,once,.,TRBJ2-1
CAISERREAAEAFF,TGTGCCATCAGTGAACGCAGGGAGGCCGCTGAAGCTTTCTTT,TRBV10-3,.,.,TRBJ1-1
CASRKDLAGASYEQYF,TGTGCCAGCAGGAAGGATCTGGCAGGTGCTTCCTACGAGCAGTACTTC,TRBV2,.,.,TRBJ2-7
CASSPRDSNYGYTF,TGTGCCAGCAGCCCACGGGACAGCAACTATGGCTACACCTTC,TRBV5-4,.,TRBD1,TRBJ1-2
CASSLGSGVSTDTQYF,TGTGCCAGCAGCCTTGGTAGCGGGGTTAGCACAGATACGCAGTATTTT,TRBV9,.,TRBD2,TRBJ2-3
CASSLSGGVVENIQYF,TGTGCCAGCAGCTTAAGTGGAGGCGTCGTGGAAAACATTCAGTACTTC,TRBV7-2,.,.,TRBJ2-4
CASSEAERETYEQYF,TGTGCCAGCAGTGAAGCGGAGCGGGAGACCTACGAGCAGTACTTC,TRBV6-1,.,TRBD2,TRBJ2-7
CASSSPSGSPGELFF,TGTGCCAGCAGTTCTCCGTCAGGCAGCCCCGGGGAGCTGTTTTTT,TRBV6-6,.,.,TRBJ2-2
CASSESAGVGGQTGTQYF,TGTGCCAGCAGTGAATCGGCAGGGGTGGGAGGGCAAACTGGGACCCAGTACTTC,TRBV25-1,.,.,TRBJ2-5
CAWSSGRRGGYTF,TGTGCCTGGAGTTCCGGGAGGAGGGGTGGCTACACCTTC,TRBV30,.,.,TRBJ1-2
CASSYPGSESLEKLFF,TGTGCCAGCAGTTACCCCGGGTCGGAAAGCCTCGAAAAACTGTTTTTT,TRBV6-6,.,.,TRBJ1-4
CASSLFMRQGSGRVNSPLHF,TGTGCCAGCAGCTTATTCATGCGACAGGGAAGCGGGAGGGTAAATTCCCCCCTCCACTTT,TRBV7-6,few,TRBD1,TRBJ1-6
CASSDSGLAAKQYF,TGCGCCAGCAGTGATTCGGGACTAGCTGCGAAGCAGTACTTC,TRBV10-1,few,TRBD2,TRBJ2-7
CASSTGRNSPYEQYF,TGTGCCAGCAGCACAGGGCGGAACAGCCCCTACGAGCAGTACTTC,TRBV7-8,.,.,TRBJ2-7
CASSLREGVSGNTIYF,TGTGCCAGCAGCCTACGAGAGGGGGTCTCTGGAAACACCATATATTTT,TRBV9,.,.,TRBJ1-3
CASSSGGGVYEQYF,TGTGCCAGCTCAAGCGGGGGCGGGGTCTACGAGCAGTACTTC,TRBV18,.,TRBD2,TRBJ2-7